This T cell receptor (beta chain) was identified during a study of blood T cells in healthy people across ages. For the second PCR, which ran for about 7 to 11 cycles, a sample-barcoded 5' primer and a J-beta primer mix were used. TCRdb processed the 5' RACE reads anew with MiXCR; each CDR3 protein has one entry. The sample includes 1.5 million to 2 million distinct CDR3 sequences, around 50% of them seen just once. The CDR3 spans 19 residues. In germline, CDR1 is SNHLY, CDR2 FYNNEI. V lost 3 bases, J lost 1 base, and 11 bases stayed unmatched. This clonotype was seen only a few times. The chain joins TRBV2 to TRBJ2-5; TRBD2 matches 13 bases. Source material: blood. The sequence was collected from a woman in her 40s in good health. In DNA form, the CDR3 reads TGTGCCAGCAGTGACCGAGGGACTAGCGGGGCGTGGGGCCAAGAGACCCAGTACTTC. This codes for CASSDRGTSGAWGQETQYF. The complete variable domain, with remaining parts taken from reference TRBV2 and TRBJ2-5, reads EPEVTQTPSHQVTQMGQEVILRCVPISNHLYFYWYRQILGQKVEFLVSFYNNEISEKSEIFDDQFSVERPDGSNFTLKIRSTKLEDSAMYFCASSDRGTSGAWGQETQYFGPGTRLLVL.